This TCR beta chain was recorded in a study of cytomegalovirus exposure and HLA in healthy donors. The PCR was carried out with 60 Vbeta primers and 13 Jbeta primers. Sequenced by immunoSEQ multiplex PCR; TCRdb stores in-frame clones only, minus some. Seen here are 200,000 to 250,000 clones, 85% to 90% observed once, and the top ten hold 1% to 1.5%. Sequencing used PBMCs. This sequence originates from a human donor in good health.

The chain's CDR3 is CASSLGVSGTYEQYF. CDR3 DNA: TGTGCCAGCAGCTTAGGGGTTAGCGGGACCTACGAGCAGTACTTC. The V call is TRBV7-2, the J call TRBJ2-7; 8 nucleotides match TRBD2. The CDR3 spans 15 residues. J gave up 2 bases and V 1 base, and 4 bases lay outside the gene matches. The V gene's germline CDR1 is SGHTA and CDR2 FQGNSA.